The rows below give T cell receptor beta chains drawn from one sample of a study of blood T cell repertoires in COVID-19. Assay used: immunoSEQ multiplex PCR; TCRdb lists only in-frame clones, some missing. The table includes 240,000 or so clones, around four fifths detected once. The sample taken for sequencing was peripheral blood. The receptors come from a man aged 25-45 years who had recovered from COVID-19. CDR3s include the opening cysteine and the closing phenylalanine or tryptophan. A D gene is named only where the DNA matches it firmly. Clone size is shown for a subset of rows, as once, few, many or a class of expanded clone.

j_gene: TRBJ2-3; v_gene: TRBV29-1; abundance: .; d_gene: TRBD2; CDR3nt: TGCAGCGTGGGGGGGACTAGCGGAGAATATAGCACAGATACGCAGTATTTT; CDR3aa: CSVGGTSGEYSTDTQYF
j_gene: TRBJ2-7; v_gene: TRBV27; abundance: .; d_gene: .; CDR3nt: TGTGCCAGCAGTTACGCCGGCGGCGAGCAGTACTTC; CDR3aa: CASSYAGGEQYF
j_gene: TRBJ1-2; v_gene: TRBV4-1; abundance: .; d_gene: .; CDR3nt: TGCGCCAGCAGCCAGGGAGAAAACTATGGCTACACCTTC; CDR3aa: CASSQGENYGYTF
j_gene: TRBJ1-1; v_gene: TRBV5-1; abundance: .; d_gene: TRBD1; CDR3nt: TGCGCCAGCAGCAGAGGACAGGGGGCTAACACTGAAGCTTTCTTT; CDR3aa: CASSRGQGANTEAFF
j_gene: TRBJ2-5; v_gene: TRBV7-9; abundance: .; d_gene: TRBD2; CDR3nt: TGTGCCAGCAGCTTAGAGATCGGGAGGCCTGAGACCCAGTACTTC; CDR3aa: CASSLEIGRPETQYF
j_gene: TRBJ2-3; v_gene: TRBV5-6; abundance: .; d_gene: TRBD2; CDR3nt: TGTGCCAGCAGCTTTCGGACTAGCGGGGGGAGGGATACGCAGTATTTT; CDR3aa: CASSFRTSGGRDTQYF
j_gene: TRBJ1-1; v_gene: TRBV4-2; abundance: .; d_gene: .; CDR3nt: TGTGCCAGCAGCCCCACACCACAGGGTGGTACTGAAGCTTTCTTT; CDR3aa: CASSPTPQGGTEAFF
j_gene: TRBJ1-3; v_gene: TRBV12-2; abundance: .; d_gene: .; CDR3nt: TGTGCAAGTCGCTTAGCCGACGCCAGGGGGAAGACTGGAAACACCATATATTTT; CDR3aa: CASRLADARGKTGNTIYF
j_gene: TRBJ1-4; v_gene: TRBV27; abundance: .; d_gene: .; CDR3nt: TGTGCCAGCAGTACAACAGGGTTCTCTAATGAAAAACTGTTTTTT; CDR3aa: CASSTTGFSNEKLFF
j_gene: TRBJ1-3; v_gene: TRBV12-3/TRBV12-4; abundance: once; d_gene: .; CDR3nt: TGTGCCAGCAGACTGGGAAACACCATATATTTT; CDR3aa: CASRLGNTIYF
j_gene: TRBJ2-5; v_gene: TRBV10-3; abundance: .; d_gene: TRBD2; CDR3nt: TGTGCCATCAGTGAGGGTGGATTAGCGGGGGGCCTAGGAGAGACCCAGTACTTC; CDR3aa: CAISEGGLAGGLGETQYF
j_gene: TRBJ2-1; v_gene: TRBV9; abundance: .; d_gene: TRBD2; CDR3nt: TGTGCCAGCAGCCATGGACTAGCGGGGGATGAGCAGTTCTTC; CDR3aa: CASSHGLAGDEQFF
j_gene: TRBJ1-4; v_gene: TRBV19; abundance: .; d_gene: TRBD1; CDR3nt: TGTGCCAGTACCCCGGGGGCAGGGGGCCTCGGTTATGAAAAACTGTTTTTT; CDR3aa: CASTPGAGGLGYEKLFF
j_gene: TRBJ2-3; v_gene: TRBV5-1; abundance: .; d_gene: .; CDR3nt: TGCGCCAGCAGCTCCAGAACCGGGTCCTCGGATACGCAGTATTTT; CDR3aa: CASSSRTGSSDTQYF
j_gene: TRBJ1-5; v_gene: TRBV6-2/TRBV6-3; abundance: .; d_gene: .; CDR3nt: TGTGCCAGCAGTTATTGGGCTGGGCAGCCCCAGCATTTT; CDR3aa: CASSYWAGQPQHF
j_gene: TRBJ1-5; v_gene: TRBV19; abundance: .; d_gene: .; CDR3nt: TGTGCCAGTAGCAGAGCTCACAGAAGCAATCAGCCCCAGCATTTT; CDR3aa: CASSRAHRSNQPQHF
j_gene: TRBJ1-4; v_gene: TRBV6-2/TRBV6-3; abundance: .; d_gene: .; CDR3nt: TGTGCCAGCAGCCACAGACGTGGGGAGCGAAAAACTAATGAAAAACTGTTTTTT; CDR3aa: CASSHRRGERKTNEKLFF
j_gene: TRBJ2-5; v_gene: TRBV5-1; abundance: .; d_gene: .; CDR3nt: TGCGCCAGCATGGCGGGGGCCCAGGGGGAGACCCAGTACTTC; CDR3aa: CASMAGAQGETQYF
j_gene: TRBJ2-2; v_gene: TRBV7-7; abundance: .; d_gene: TRBD1; CDR3nt: TGTGCCAGCAGCCAAGGACAGGGACCCACCGGGGAGCTGTTTTTT; CDR3aa: CASSQGQGPTGELFF
j_gene: TRBJ1-5; v_gene: TRBV3-1/TRBV3-2; abundance: few; d_gene: .; CDR3nt: TGTGCCAGCAGCCAAGACAGGGATCAGCCCCAGCATTTT; CDR3aa: CASSQDRDQPQHF
j_gene: TRBJ1-2; v_gene: TRBV11-3; abundance: .; d_gene: .; CDR3nt: TGTGCCAGCAGCCCCAAAACAGGAAAGGCTGGCTACACCTTC; CDR3aa: CASSPKTGKAGYTF
j_gene: TRBJ2-1; v_gene: TRBV19; abundance: .; d_gene: .; CDR3nt: TGTGCCACAAAACGGGTTGTCGCCTACAATGAGCAGTTCTTC; CDR3aa: CATKRVVAYNEQFF
j_gene: TRBJ1-2; v_gene: TRBV20-1; abundance: .; d_gene: .; CDR3nt: TGCAGTGCCCCAGACAGCTATGGCTACACCTTC; CDR3aa: CSAPDSYGYTF
j_gene: TRBJ2-3; v_gene: TRBV6-1; abundance: once; d_gene: TRBD2; CDR3nt: TGTGCCAGCAGTGAGAGACTAGCGGGGGGGCCCACAGATACGCAGTATTTT; CDR3aa: CASSERLAGGPTDTQYF
j_gene: TRBJ1-1; v_gene: TRBV5-1; abundance: few; d_gene: .; CDR3nt: TGCGCCAGCAGCTTGGATGGACAGCCGAACACTGAAGCTTTCTTT; CDR3aa: CASSLDGQPNTEAFF
j_gene: TRBJ1-5; v_gene: TRBV7-2; abundance: .; d_gene: .; CDR3nt: TGTGCCAGCAGCAACGGGGGGGGCAATCAGCCCCAGCATTTT; CDR3aa: CASSNGGGNQPQHF
j_gene: TRBJ2-5; v_gene: TRBV7-2; abundance: .; d_gene: .; CDR3nt: TGTGCCAGCAGCTTAGATTGGACACCCTCGGAGACCCAGTACTTC; CDR3aa: CASSLDWTPSETQYF